What follows are 8 T cell receptor beta chains derived from one specimen sequenced in a study of cytomegalovirus exposure and HLA in healthy donors. The PCR had 60 Vbeta and 13 Jbeta primers. The method was immunoSEQ multiplex PCR; TCRdb's version includes in-frame clones alone and lacks a portion of them. The top ten hold roughly 14% of the sample, which has roughly 96,000 clones, about four fifths seen once. The sample taken for sequencing was PBMCs. These TCRs come from a woman aged 70-85 years in good health and CMV-seropositive.

The chain links TRBV5-5 to TRBJ2-1, with TRBD1 matching 8 bases. The CDR3 is 16 amino acids. Trimming took 5 bases from V and 4 from J; bases not matched to a gene: 11. Germline CDR1 reads SGHKS; CDR2 reads YYEKEE (reference sequence). The CDR3 sequence: CASRYRTGLLYNEQFF. CDR3 nucleotides: TGTGCCAGCAGATATCGGACAGGGCTCCTGTACAATGAGCAGTTCTTC. The entire variable domain, with the rest obtained from reference TRBV5-5 and TRBJ2-1, is as follows: DAGVTQSPTHLIKTRGQQVTLRCSPISGHKSVSWYQQVLGQGPQFIFQYYEKEERGRGNFPDRFSARQFPNYSSELNVNALLLGDSALYLCASRYRTGLLYNEQFFGPGTRLTVL.

The V gene is TRBV6-1, the J gene TRBJ2-3, with D possibly TRBD2 on 5 matching bases. CDR1 MNHNS and CDR2 SASEGT come from the germline V gene. The ends were cut back, 3 bases at V and 10 bases at J, with 14 bases in the middle. CDR3 length equals 13 residues. The CDR3 sequence is CASSDLTRLAQYF. As DNA, the CDR3 is TGTGCCAGCAGTGACCTCACTAGATTAGCGCAGTATTTT.

The CDR3 reads CASSASSYEQYF. The CDR3, as DNA: TGTGCCAGCTCAGCCAGCTCCTACGAGCAGTACTTC. The rearrangement uses TRBV18 and TRBJ2-7, with D unclear. The CDR3 consists of 12 residues. The V end was cut by 5 bases, the J end by 0 bases, with 5 bases between. Germline values: CDR1 KGHSH, CDR2 LQKENI.

The chain couples TRBV10-3 to TRBJ1-1, with D perhaps matching TRBD1 (6 bases). The CDR3 length is 14 residues. Looked up from germline, CDR1 is ENHRY and CDR2 is SYGVKD. V was shortened by 5 bases and J by 0 bases, with 10 bases between the two germline ends. The CDR3 region is CAISPDSLNTEAFF. The CDR3 bases are TGTGCCATCAGTCCGGACAGCCTGAACACTGAAGCTTTCTTT.

The chain joins TRBV7-8 to TRBJ2-1; 12 bases are a match to TRBD1. The CDR3 is 16 amino acids. Trimming cost V 2 bases and J 7 bases; bases outside gene matches: 6. The germline CDR1 and CDR2 sequences are SGHVS and FQNEAQ. CDR3 sequence: CASSLYRDRGRNEQFF. DNA of the CDR3: TGTGCCAGCAGCTTATACCGGGACAGGGGGCGAAATGAGCAGTTCTTC.

DNA for the CDR3: TGTGCCAGCAGCTACCTTCGGGGGTCTGGCACCTTC. This gives the protein CASSYLRGSGTF. The chain combines TRBV7-9 with TRBJ1-2; D might be TRBD1 (5 bases). Germline V lookup: CDR1 SEHNR, CDR2 FQNEAQ (reference sequence). This CDR3 is built from 12 residues. Trimming cost V 4 bases and J 13 bases, with 16 bases left between them. The full variable domain, with the rest looked up from reference TRBV7-9 and TRBJ1-2, is DTGVSQNPRHKITKRGQNVTFRCDPISEHNRLYWYRQTLGQGPEFLTYFQNEAQLEKSRLLSDRFSAERPKGSFSTLEIQRTEQGDSAMYLCASSYLRGSGTFGSGTRLTVV.

This clone was seen once. The chain combines TRBV18 with TRBJ2-5, with D maybe TRBD2 (6 bases). The germline CDR1 and CDR2 sequences are KGHSH and LQKENI. The CDR3 has 14 residues. Trimming left V 6 bases short and J 2 bases short, with 13 bases between. CDR3 amino acids: CASSPPDYQETQYF. The CDR3 coding sequence is TGTGCCAGCTCCCCGCCGGACTATCAAGAGACCCAGTACTTC.

The chain combines TRBV29-1 with TRBJ1-4; D possibly corresponds to TRBD1 (6 bases). The germline V and J ends were trimmed by 1 base and 7 bases, with 13 bases remaining between them. The CDR3 runs to 14 residues. The germline V gene has CDR1 SQVTM and CDR2 ANQGSEA. CDR3 DNA: TGCAGCGTTGAAGCGCAGGGGAGGGGTGAAAAACTGTTTTTT. Its protein is CSVEAQGRGEKLFF.